The 15 T cell receptor beta chains below all came from one sample that was sequenced in a study of human T cells and chemical hapten exposure. Time point described: patch test 1, 2 weeks after DPC sensitization. Treatment in this sample: therapeutic diphenylcyclopropenone sensitization with weekly scalp DPC. One entry per CDR3 protein results from TCRdb running MiXCR on the RACE reads. Among 60,000 to 80,000 distinct CDR3 sequences listed, approximately 29% were seen once. The sequences come from whole blood, collected in connection with sensitization to the hapten diphenylcyclopropenone (DPC). These receptors were obtained from a man aged 35 to 55 with alopecia areata. Some clones in this sample may be carry-over from other donors' samples.

A few counts support this clonotype. The V gene is TRBV12-3 or TRBV12-4, the J gene TRBJ2-2, with 8 bases fitting TRBD1. The CDR3 is 14 residues long. V was pared by 6 bases and J by 7 bases, with 7 bases of the junction left unmatched. CDR3 bases: TGTGCCAGCAGACCGACAGGGGCGAGCGGGGAGCTGTTTTTT. Its translation is CASRPTGASGELFF.

The V call is TRBV6-2 or TRBV6-3, the J call TRBJ1-5, with a possible D match to TRBD1 (5 bases). Trimming left V 2 bases short and J 7 bases short, with 12 bases between. Germline assignment: CDR1 MNHEY and CDR2 SVGEGT. CDR3 length equals 14 residues. The CDR3 region has the DNA TGTGCCAGCAGTTACATGGGGGGAGGACAGCCCCAGCATTTT. Residues: CASSYMGGGQPQHF.

This clonotype was counted only a few times. The rearrangement joins TRBV7-9 to TRBJ1-1, with TRBD1 identical over 7 bases. This CDR3 has 15 residues. The ends lost 4 bases at V and 0 bases at J; junction bases unmatched: 5. CDR1 is SEHNR and CDR2 is FQNEAQ in the germline V gene (reference sequence). The chain's CDR3 is CASSYPGTVNTEAFF. DNA for the CDR3: TGTGCCAGCAGCTATCCCGGGACAGTGAACACTGAAGCTTTCTTT. Filled out from reference TRBV7-9 and TRBJ1-1, the complete variable domain reads DTGVSQNPRHKITKRGQNVTFRCDPISEHNRLYWYRQTLGQGPEFLTYFQNEAQLEKSRLLSDRFSAERPKGSFSTLEIQRTEQGDSAMYLCASSYPGTVNTEAFFGQGTRLTVV.

This clonotype was seen only a few times. The chain joins TRBV3-1 to TRBJ2-3; 7 bases line up with TRBD2. The ends lost 4 bases at V and 4 bases at J; junction bases unmatched: 2. Germline assignment: CDR1 LGHDT and CDR2 YNNKEL (reference sequence). This CDR3 is built from 13 residues. For the CDR3, the DNA is TGTGCCAGCAGCCGCGGGAGCGCAGATACGCAGTATTTT. This codes for CASSRGSADTQYF.

This clonotype was observed a few times. V gene TRBV24-1 combines with J gene TRBJ2-3; TRBD1 matches 9 bases. Unmatched junction bases numbered 5, after V lost 3 bases and J lost 2 bases. CDR3 length: 16 residues. Germline V gene lookup returns CDR1 KGHDR and CDR2 SFDVKD. CDR3 bases: TGTGCCACCAGTGATCCGACAGGGGGAATCACAGATACGCAGTATTTT. Amino acids: CATSDPTGGITDTQYF.

This clonotype was counted only a few times. The V and J genes are TRBV28 and TRBJ2-7, with a tentative D call TRBD2 (6 bases). The germline gives CDR1 MDHEN, CDR2 SYDVKM. The V end was cut by 8 bases, the J end by 5 bases, with 19 bases between. This CDR3 is built from 14 residues. CDR3 sequence: CASRRGYQKNEQYF. In DNA, the CDR3 is TGTGCCAGCCGTCGGGGGTATCAAAAGAACGAGCAGTACTTC.

This chain links TRBV20-1 with TRBJ1-6, with a possible D match to TRBD1 (6 bases). The CDR3 sequence is 13 residues long. CDR1 and CDR2 (germline): DFQATT, SNEGSKA (reference sequence). Trimming took 2 bases from V and 4 from J, leaving 6 bases between them. CDR3 residues: CSARQGYNSPLHF. In nucleotides, the CDR3 is TGCAGTGCTAGACAGGGGTATAATTCACCCCTCCACTTT.

V gene TRBV27 combines with J gene TRBJ1-2; D is unclear. Germline V lookup: CDR1 MNHEY, CDR2 SMNVEV (reference sequence). The CDR3 is 14 residues long. V was cut by 5 bases and J by 0 bases, with 10 bases left in between. The DNA for the CDR3 is TGTGCCAGCAGTCCAACGGAACCTAACTATGGCTACACCTTC. This sequence encodes CASSPTEPNYGYTF.

The chain links TRBV3-1 to TRBJ1-5; D remains unclear. Germline V gene lookup returns CDR1 LGHDT and CDR2 YNNKEL (reference sequence). The CDR3 is made up of 13 amino acids. With 2 bases removed from V and 1 base from J, the gap between germline ends came to 3 bases. The CDR3 bases are TGTGCCAGCAGCCAAAACAGCAATCAGCCCCAGCATTTT. Amino acid sequence: CASSQNSNQPQHF.

This clonotype was seen more than once but under ten times. The rearrangement uses TRBV18 and TRBJ2-2; maybe TRBD2 (6 bases). The CDR3 covers 18 residues. Germline V gene lookup returns CDR1 KGHSH and CDR2 LQKENI. The V and J ends lost 1 base and 1 base respectively, with 16 bases between them. CDR3 DNA sequence: TGTGCCAGCTCACCACTCCCCGGCACTAGCAGGAACACCGGGGAGCTGTTTTTT. This translates into CASSPLPGTSRNTGELFF. Together with reference TRBV18 and TRBJ2-2, the CDR3 gives the full variable domain: NAGVMQNPRHLVRRRGQEARLRCSPMKGHSHVYWYRQLPEEGLKFMVYLQKENIIDESGMPKERFSAEFPKEGPSILRIQQVVRGDSAAYFCASSPLPGTSRNTGELFFGEGSRLTVL.

The V gene is TRBV7-9, the J gene TRBJ2-5; 7 nucleotides line up with TRBD1. The V and J ends lost 0 bases and 5 bases, in that order; junction bases with no gene match: 9. CDR3 length: 16 residues. Germline V gene data show CDR1 as SEHNR and CDR2 as FQNEAQ (reference sequence). CDR3 loop: CASSLALDRWKETQYF. As DNA, the CDR3 is TGTGCCAGCAGCTTAGCCCTGGACAGGTGGAAGGAGACCCAGTACTTC.

V is TRBV6-1 and J is TRBJ2-2, with TRBD1 matching over 9 bases. The CDR3 spans 15 residues. V dropped 10 bases and J dropped 7; count of bases not matched to a gene: 13. Germline lookup yields CDR1 MNHNS and CDR2 SASEGT. CDR3 sequence: CATRTTTGGHGELFF. In DNA form, the CDR3 reads TGTGCCACACGGACCACCACAGGGGGCCACGGGGAGCTGTTTTTT.

The chain has TRBV5-6 and TRBJ1-1, with 7 bases identical to TRBD1. The CDR3 has 17 residues. Germline trimming cut 4 bases from V and 6 bases from J; bases unmatched to any gene: 18. Germline values: CDR1 SGHDT, CDR2 YYEEEE. Here the CDR3 DNA reads TGTGCCAGCAGCCCCATGAGGGGGCGCGTTTCCCACCCTGAAGCTTTCTTT. It encodes CASSPMRGRVSHPEAFF.

The genes are TRBV20-1 and TRBJ1-4; no definite D call. The CDR3 covers 14 residues. In germline, CDR1 is DFQATT, CDR2 SNEGSKA (reference sequence). V gave up 2 bases and J gave up 3 bases, with 10 bases separating them. The CDR3 loop is CSARSAWANEKLFF. CDR3 nucleotides: TGCAGTGCTAGATCGGCGTGGGCTAATGAAAAACTGTTTTTT.

This chain links TRBV10-3 with TRBJ2-7; D possibly corresponds to TRBD2 (5 bases). The CDR3 length is 14 residues. The V end lost 6 bases, the J end lost 3 bases, and 15 bases lay between the germline ends. The germline CDR1 and CDR2 sequences are ENHRY and SYGVKD. The CDR3 DNA reads as TGTGCCATCAGCGAATATCGGGATGGCTACGAGCAGTACTTC. Translation gives CAISEYRDGYEQYF.